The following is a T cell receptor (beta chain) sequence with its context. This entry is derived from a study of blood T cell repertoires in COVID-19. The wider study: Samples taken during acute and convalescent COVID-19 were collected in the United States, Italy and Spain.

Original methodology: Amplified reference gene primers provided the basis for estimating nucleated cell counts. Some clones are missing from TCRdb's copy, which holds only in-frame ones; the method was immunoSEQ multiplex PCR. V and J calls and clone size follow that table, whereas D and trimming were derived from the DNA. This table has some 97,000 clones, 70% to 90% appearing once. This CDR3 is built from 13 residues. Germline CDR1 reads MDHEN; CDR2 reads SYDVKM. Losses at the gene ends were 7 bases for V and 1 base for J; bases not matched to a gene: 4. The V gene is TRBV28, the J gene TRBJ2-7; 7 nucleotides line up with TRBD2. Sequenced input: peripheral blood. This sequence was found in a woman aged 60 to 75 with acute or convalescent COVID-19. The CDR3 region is CASKWGGSYEQYF. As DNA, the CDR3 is TGTGCCAGCAAATGGGGGGGTTCCTACGAGCAGTACTTC.